Presented here are 6 T cell receptor beta chains from one specimen sequenced in a study of cytomegalovirus exposure and HLA in healthy donors (dated by TCRdb to the late 2010s). Library generation was performed with the immunoSEQ multiplex PCR assay. For the multiplex PCR, a mixture combining 60 forward primers for TCR Vbeta segments and 13 reverse primers for TCR Jbeta segments was used. The table comes from immuneACCESS by way of TCRdb, which keeps in-frame sequences with V and J called. Part of the clones is missing from these tables; in studies checked, under half for an unresolved V gene and the rest for unknown reasons. This sample has roughly 200,000 clones in its table, and 75% to 90% of those were observed once. The top ten clonotypes cover more than 1% of the sample. The specimen sequenced was PBMCs. The receptors originated from a boy aged 2 to 9 in good health and CMV-seronegative.

V and J are TRBV9 and TRBJ2-7; 9 bases agree with TRBD1. This CDR3 has 14 residues. Germline-derived CDR1 and CDR2 are SGDLS and YYNGEE. After removal of 3 bases from V and 6 bases from J, the junction contained 7 bases not matched to a gene. The CDR3 DNA is TGTGCCAGCAGCGAACCGGGACAGGGCGGCGAGCAGTACTTC. The encoded protein is CASSEPGQGGEQYF.

The V gene is TRBV7-2, the J gene TRBJ2-1; D might be TRBD2 (6 bases). Per the germline V gene, CDR1 is SGHTA and CDR2 is FQGNSA. This CDR3 has 15 residues. Trimming pared 2 bases from V and 3 bases from J, leaving 11 bases between. CDR3 sequence reads: CASSLSLANYNEQFF. CDR3 DNA sequence: TGTGCCAGCAGCTTATCACTAGCCAACTACAATGAGCAGTTCTTC.

The chain is built from TRBV11-2 and TRBJ2-1, with 8 bases matching TRBD1. The V gene end was trimmed by 5 bases and the J gene end by 1 base; junction bases not matched to a gene: 4. The germline V gene has CDR1 SGHAT and CDR2 FQNNGV. This CDR3 comprises 15 residues. This chain's CDR3 is CASSARQGSYNEQFF. The CDR3 DNA follows: TGTGCCAGCAGCGCCCGACAGGGGTCCTACAATGAGCAGTTCTTC.

Only one count was recorded for this clone. This rearrangement joins TRBV6-5 to TRBJ2-1, with a tentative D call TRBD2 (6 bases). Germline CDR1 is MNHEY and CDR2 is SVGAGI. This CDR3 is built from 13 residues. Deletions cut 5 bases from V and 7 bases from J, with 12 bases between. The CDR3 bases are TGTGCCAGCAGTCAAGACGCGGGAAATGAGCAGTTCTTC. It is translated as CASSQDAGNEQFF.

The chain links TRBV18 to TRBJ2-1; 11 bases match TRBD2. Germline V gene data show CDR1 as KGHSH and CDR2 as LQKENI. With 3 bases clipped from V and 6 bases from J, the junction kept 13 bases outside the gene matches. This CDR3 has 18 residues. The CDR3 loop is CASSPYLTELAGANEQFF. CDR3 DNA: TGTGCCAGCTCACCCTATCTAACCGAACTAGCGGGAGCCAATGAGCAGTTCTTC.

The V call is TRBV18, the J call TRBJ2-2, with D unresolved. CDR1 is KGHSH and CDR2 is LQKENI in the germline V gene. There are 17 residues in the CDR3. Trimming pared 3 bases from V and 1 base from J, leaving 15 bases between. CDR3 nucleotide sequence: TGTGCCAGCTCACCGGTCCCTTTTGAGGTGAACACCGGGGAGCTGTTTTTT. Its translation: CASSPVPFEVNTGELFF.